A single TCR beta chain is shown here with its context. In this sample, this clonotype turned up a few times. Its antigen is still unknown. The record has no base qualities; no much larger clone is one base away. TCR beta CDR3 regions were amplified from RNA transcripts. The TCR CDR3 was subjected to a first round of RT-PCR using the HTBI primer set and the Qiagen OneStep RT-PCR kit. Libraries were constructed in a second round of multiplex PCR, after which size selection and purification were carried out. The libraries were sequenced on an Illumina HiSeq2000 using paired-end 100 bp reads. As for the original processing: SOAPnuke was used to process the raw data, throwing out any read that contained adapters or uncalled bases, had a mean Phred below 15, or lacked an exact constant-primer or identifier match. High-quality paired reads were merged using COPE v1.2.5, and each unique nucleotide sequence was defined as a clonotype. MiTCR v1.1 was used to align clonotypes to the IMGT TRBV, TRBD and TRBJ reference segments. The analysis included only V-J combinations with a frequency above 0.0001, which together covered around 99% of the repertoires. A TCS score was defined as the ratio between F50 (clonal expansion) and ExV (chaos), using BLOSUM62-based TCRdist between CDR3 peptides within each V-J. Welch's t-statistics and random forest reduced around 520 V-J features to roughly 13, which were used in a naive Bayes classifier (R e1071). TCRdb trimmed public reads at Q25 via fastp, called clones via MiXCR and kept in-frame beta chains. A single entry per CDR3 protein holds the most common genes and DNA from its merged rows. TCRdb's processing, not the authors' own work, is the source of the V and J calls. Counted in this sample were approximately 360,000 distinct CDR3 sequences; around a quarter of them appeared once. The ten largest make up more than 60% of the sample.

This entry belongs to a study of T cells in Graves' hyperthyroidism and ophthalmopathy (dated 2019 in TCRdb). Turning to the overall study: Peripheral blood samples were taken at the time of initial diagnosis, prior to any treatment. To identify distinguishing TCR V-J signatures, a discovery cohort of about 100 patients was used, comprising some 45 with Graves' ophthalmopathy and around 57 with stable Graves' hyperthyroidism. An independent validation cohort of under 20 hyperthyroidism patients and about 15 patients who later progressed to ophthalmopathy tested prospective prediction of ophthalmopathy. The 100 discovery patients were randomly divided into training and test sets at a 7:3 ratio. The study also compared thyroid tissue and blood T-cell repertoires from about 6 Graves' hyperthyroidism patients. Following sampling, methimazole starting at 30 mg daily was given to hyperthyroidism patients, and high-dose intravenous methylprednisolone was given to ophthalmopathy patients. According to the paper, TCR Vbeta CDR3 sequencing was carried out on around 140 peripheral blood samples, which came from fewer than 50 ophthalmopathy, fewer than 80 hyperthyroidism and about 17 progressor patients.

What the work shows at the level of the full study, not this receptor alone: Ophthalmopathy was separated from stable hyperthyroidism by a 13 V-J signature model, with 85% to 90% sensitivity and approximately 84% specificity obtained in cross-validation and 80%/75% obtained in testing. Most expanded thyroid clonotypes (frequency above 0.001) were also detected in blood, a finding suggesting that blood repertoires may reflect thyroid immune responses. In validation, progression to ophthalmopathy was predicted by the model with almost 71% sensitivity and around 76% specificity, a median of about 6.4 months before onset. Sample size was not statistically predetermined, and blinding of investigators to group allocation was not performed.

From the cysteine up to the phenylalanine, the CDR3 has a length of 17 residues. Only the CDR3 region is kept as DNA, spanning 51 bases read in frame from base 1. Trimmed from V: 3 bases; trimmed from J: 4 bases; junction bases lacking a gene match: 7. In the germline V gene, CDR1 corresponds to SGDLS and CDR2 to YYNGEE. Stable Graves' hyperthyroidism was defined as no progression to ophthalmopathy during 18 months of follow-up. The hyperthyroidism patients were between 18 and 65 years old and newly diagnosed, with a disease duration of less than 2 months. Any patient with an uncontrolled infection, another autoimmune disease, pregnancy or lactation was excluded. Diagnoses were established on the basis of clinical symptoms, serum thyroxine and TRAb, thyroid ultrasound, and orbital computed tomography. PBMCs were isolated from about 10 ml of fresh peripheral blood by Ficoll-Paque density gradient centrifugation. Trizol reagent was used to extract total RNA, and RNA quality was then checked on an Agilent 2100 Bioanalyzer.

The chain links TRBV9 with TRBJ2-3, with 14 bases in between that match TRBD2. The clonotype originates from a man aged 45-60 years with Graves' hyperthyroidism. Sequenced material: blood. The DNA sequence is TGTGCCAGCAGCGCAAGGACTAGCGGGAGGTCGTCAGATACGCAGTATTTT. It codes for CASSARTSGRSSDTQYF.